Listed below are T cell receptor beta chains from one sample, sequenced in a study of Ad26.COV2.S vaccination and SARS-CoV-2 variants. The table came from immunoSEQ multiplex PCR; TCRdb's copy has only in-frame clones and leaves some out. The table lists 300,000 to 400,000 clones, about 88% of them singletons. Sequenced material: peripheral blood, taken in a trial of Ad26.COV2.S vaccine versus placebo. These receptors all stem from a person between 18 and 59 years old who received the Ad26.COV2.S COVID-19 vaccine or a placebo. Both conserved end residues are part of each CDR3. D genes are given only for firm matches. Clone size is shown for a subset of rows, as once, few, many or a class of expanded clone.

>TRBJ1-2|15|TRBV7-6|TRBD1|-
TGTGCCAGCAGCGCAGGGGGGGGGCTGGACTATGGCTACACCTTC
CASSAGGGLDYGYTF
>TRBJ2-5|13|TRBV19|-|-
TGTGCCAGTAGTCCCCGGGACGGAGAGACCCAGTACTTC
CASSPRDGETQYF
>TRBJ2-1|17|TRBV27|TRBD2|-
TGTGCCAGCAGTACCGCGGGGAGCGGGAGGCCCTACAATGAGCAGTTCTTC
CASSTAGSGRPYNEQFF
>TRBJ2-1|14|TRBV9|-|-
TGTGCCAGCAGCGTAGCGGCAATTAGAGATGAGCAGTTCTTC
CASSVAAIRDEQFF
>TRBJ1-2|15|TRBV9|TRBD1|once
TGTGCCAGCAGCGTAGGCCCGACAGGGGGCTATGGCTACACCTTC
CASSVGPTGGYGYTF
>TRBJ2-7|18|TRBV4-1|TRBD2|-
TGCGCCAGCAGCCAAGACAAGGCAAGCGGGGGCCATAAATACGAGCAGTACTTC
CASSQDKASGGHKYEQYF
>TRBJ2-4|14|TRBV27|-|few
TGTGCCAGCTTTTCCAGCAAAGCCAAAAACATTCAGTACTTC
CASFSSKAKNIQYF
>TRBJ1-2|13|TRBV11-2|TRBD1|many
TGTGCCAGCAGCTCTCAGGGGGCTGGTGGCTACACCTTC
CASSSQGAGGYTF
>TRBJ1-1|14|TRBV3-1/TRBV3-2|TRBD1|once
TGTGCCAGCAGCTTGGGGACAGGGGATACTGAAGCTTTCTTT
CASSLGTGDTEAFF
>TRBJ1-1|14|TRBV30|-|-
TGTGCCTGGATTTGGGGGTACGCGAACACTGAAGCTTTCTTT
CAWIWGYANTEAFF
>TRBJ2-2|18|TRBV5-1|TRBD2|-
TGCGCCAGCAGCTTTGGTAGCGGGAGTATCGCGAACACCGGGGAGCTGTTTTTT
CASSFGSGSIANTGELFF
>TRBJ2-7|15|TRBV20-1|TRBD2|-
TGCAGTGCTAGTAGGCTAGCGGGAATTTCCTACGAGCAGTACTTC
CSASRLAGISYEQYF
>TRBJ2-7|13|TRBV28|TRBD2|-
TGTGCCATCGAAACTAGCGGGAGTCGCGAGCAGTACTTC
CAIETSGSREQYF
>TRBJ1-5|15|TRBV18|TRBD1|-
TGTGCCAGCTCACCGACAGGGTTCGGAAATCAGCCCCAGCATTTT
CASSPTGFGNQPQHF
>TRBJ1-5|15|TRBV12-5|-|-
TGTGCTAGTGGTTTTTCGGCGGTAGGGGATCAGCCCCAGCATTTT
CASGFSAVGDQPQHF
>TRBJ1-2|11|TRBV9|-|-
TGTGCCAGCGGGGAAAACTATGGCTACACCTTC
CASGENYGYTF
>TRBJ2-4|18|TRBV7-9|TRBD1|-
TGTGCCAGCAGCTCCTCCACAGGGGAAGAGTTAGCCAAAAACATTCAGTACTTC
CASSSSTGEELAKNIQYF
>TRBJ2-7|14|TRBV30|TRBD1|-
TGTGCCTGGAGTGTACCAGGGGGCAGGTACGAGCAGTACTTC
CAWSVPGGRYEQYF
>TRBJ1-1|15|TRBV5-1|TRBD1|-
TGCGCCAGCAGCTTAACAGGGGGCATGAACACTGAAGCTTTCTTT
CASSLTGGMNTEAFF
>TRBJ2-3|15|TRBV5-1|-|once
TGCGCCAGCAGCTCGATACAGGGAGACACAGATACGCAGTATTTT
CASSSIQGDTDTQYF
>TRBJ2-5|11|TRBV30|-|-
TGTGCCTGGTCATACCGGGACTGGGGGCACTTC
CAWSYRDWGHF
>TRBJ1-6|13|TRBV27|-|-
TGTGCCAGCAGTTCCAGGGAGGGTTCACCCCTCCACTTT
CASSSREGSPLHF
>TRBJ2-5|11|TRBV11-2|TRBD2|-
TGTGCCAGCAGCTTAAGCGGGGCCCAGTACTTC
CASSLSGAQYF
>TRBJ2-7|14|TRBV11-2|TRBD2|-
TGTGCCAGCAGCGAGAGGTCGGGGGGCTACGAGCAGTACTTC
CASSERSGGYEQYF
>TRBJ2-7|13|TRBV27|-|-
TGTGCCAGCAGTCCGACGGTGTCCTACGAGCAGTACTTC
CASSPTVSYEQYF
>TRBJ2-7|14|TRBV3-1/TRBV3-2|-|-
TGTGCCAGCATTACGGGGGGCTACTCCTACGAGCAGTACTTC
CASITGGYSYEQYF
>TRBJ2-7|15|TRBV10-2|-|-
TGCGCCAGCAGGGGGGCGGGATTTCTCTCCTACGAGCAGTACTTC
CASRGAGFLSYEQYF
>TRBJ1-4|16|TRBV9|-|-
TGTGCCAGCAGCGTAGGCGGAACAGGACCAAATGAAAAACTGTTTTTT
CASSVGGTGPNEKLFF
>TRBJ1-5|15|TRBV5-1|TRBD1|-
TGCGCCAGCAGCCGGGAGGGACAGAGCAATCAGCCCCAGCATTTT
CASSREGQSNQPQHF
>TRBJ1-5|16|TRBV7-2|-|-
TGTGCCAGCAGCTTAAAACCTTCCTTTAGCAATCAGCCCCAGCATTTT
CASSLKPSFSNQPQHF
>TRBJ2-4|17|TRBV5-6|-|-
TGTGCCAGCAGCGCAGCGACAGGAGGGATCGCCAAAAACATTCAGTACTTC
CASSAATGGIAKNIQYF
>TRBJ2-7|17|TRBV7-8|TRBD2|-
TGTGCCAGCAGCTTAGTCCCTAGCGGGAGGACCTCCTACGAGCAGTACTTC
CASSLVPSGRTSYEQYF
>TRBJ2-2|13|TRBV7-3|-|-
TGTGCCAGCAGCTTATTACGGGGTTGGGAGCTGTTTTTT
CASSLLRGWELFF
>TRBJ1-2|14|TRBV13|-|-
TGTGCCAGCAGCTCGAGGGGGGGCAACTATGGCTACACCTTC
CASSSRGGNYGYTF
>TRBJ2-7|15|TRBV28|-|-
TGTGCCAGCCTACAGACCGGGCGTGGACCCTACGAGCAGTACTTC
CASLQTGRGPYEQYF
>TRBJ1-4|14|TRBV29-1|TRBD1|-
TGCAGCGTTGAAAGGACAGGGAGGAATGAAAAACTGTTTTTT
CSVERTGRNEKLFF
>TRBJ2-1|13|TRBV6-5|-|few
TGTGCCAGCAGTACCCCGGATATCAATGAGCAGTTCTTC
CASSTPDINEQFF
>TRBJ2-6|16|TRBV19|-|once
TGTGCCAGTAGTATCCGCCGGCTTTCTGGGGCCAACGTCCTGACTTTC
CASSIRRLSGANVLTF
>TRBJ2-5|15|TRBV9|-|few
TGTGCCAGCAGCGTAGCTGTTACCTCCCAAGAGACCCAGTACTTC
CASSVAVTSQETQYF
>TRBJ1-2|11|TRBV9|-|-
TGTGCCAGCAGCGTAGGTGCTGGCTACACCTTC
CASSVGAGYTF
>TRBJ1-2|14|TRBV28|TRBD1|few
TGTGCCAGCAGTTCGGACAGGTATAACTATGGCTACACCTTC
CASSSDRYNYGYTF
>TRBJ2-5|15|TRBV3-1/TRBV3-2|-|-
TGTGCCAGCAGCCAAGCCGGACGAGCCCAAGAGACCCAGTACTTC
CASSQAGRAQETQYF
>TRBJ2-1|18|TRBV7-3|TRBD2|-
TGTGCCAGCAGCTCCCACTCCGGACTAGCGGGGCTCGACAATGAGCAGTTCTTC
CASSSHSGLAGLDNEQFF
>TRBJ2-1|11|TRBV10-3|-|-
TGTGCCATCTCAGGGAACAATGAGCAGTTCTTC
CAISGNNEQFF
>TRBJ2-2|15|TRBV5-1|TRBD2|-
TGCGCCAGCAGATTAGCGGGCGGGAACACCGGGGAGCTGTTTTTT
CASRLAGGNTGELFF
>TRBJ1-4|12|TRBV29-1|-|-
TGCAGCGCACAGGTTCATTACGAAAAACTGTTTTTT
CSAQVHYEKLFF
>TRBJ1-2|11|TRBV29-1|-|once
TGCAGCGTTGATGAGGGATCTGGCTACACCTTC
CSVDEGSGYTF
>TRBJ1-1|14|TRBV6-6|TRBD1|-
TGTGCCAGCAGTCCGACAGGGGTCAGCACTGAAGCTTTCTTT
CASSPTGVSTEAFF
>TRBJ1-1|13|TRBV29-1|-|-
TGCAGCACTGGGGGCAGGGTTTACACTGAAGCTTTCTTT
CSTGGRVYTEAFF
>TRBJ2-7|15|TRBV5-1|-|-
TGCGCCAGCAGCTCCTACAGGGATTCATGGGGGGAGCAGTACTTC
CASSSYRDSWGEQYF